This TCR beta chain was sequenced during a study of CD8+CD57+ T cells in acquired aplastic anemia. General study points: With respect to CD8+ Simpson's diversity, patients and controls did not differ significantly.

Using genomic DNA as the template, TCR beta VDJ and CDR3 profiling was carried out. Using its own MiXCR run on the reads, TCRdb lists one record per CDR3 protein. The data hold approximately 180,000 distinct CDR3 sequences, with under 55% observed a single time. CDR1 and CDR2 from the germline V gene are SQVTM and ANQGSEA. The CDR3 contains 13 residues. Deletions cut 7 bases from V and 4 bases from J, with 13 bases between. Comment on this clonotype: Its target is unknown.

All sequencing subjects had displayed CD8+CD57+ cell expansion on flow cytometry. Therapy had not been given to patients before blood sampling. The chain combines TRBV29-1 with TRBJ2-2; D may be TRBD1 (6 bases). The receptor's source is a human donor with aplastic anemia. Sequencing was performed on sorted CD4+, CD8+, or CD8+CD57+ T cells (not recorded which) from PBMCs. DNA for the CDR3: TGCAGCGCCACAGGGTCTGGCACCGGGGAGCTGTTTTTT. This encodes CSATGSGTGELFF.